These 30 T cell receptor beta chains were all obtained from the same sample, sequenced in a study of PD-L1 blockade in urothelial cancer. Time point reported: pretreatment peripheral blood. Libraries were prepared by immunoSEQ multiplex PCR; TCRdb keeps only in-frame clonotypes and omits some of them. This sample has some 63,000 clones; approximately 80% occur once, and the top ten carry 5% to 7%. The material was PBMCs, obtained around atezolizumab (anti-PD-L1) treatment. Receptors originate from an older man with urothelial cancer.

The chain combines TRBV5-1 with TRBJ1-4; TRBD1 matches at 7 bases. The CDR3 has 14 residues. CDR1 and CDR2 (germline): SGHRS, YFSETQ. The V and J ends lost 7 bases and 7 bases, in that order; junction bases with no gene match: 10. The CDR3: CASRGGGTVEKLFF. The CDR3 bases are TGCGCCAGCCGGGGAGGAGGGACAGTTGAAAAACTGTTTTTT.

This chain links TRBV30 with TRBJ2-1, with a possible D match to TRBD2 (6 bases). The CDR3 runs to 13 residues. Trimming removed 2 bases from V and 9 bases from J, with 14 bases in between. Germline CDR1 reads GTSNPN; CDR2 reads SVGIG (reference sequence). CDR3 residues: CAWSNILGGEQFF. The CDR3 DNA reads TGTGCCTGGAGTAATATATTGGGAGGTGAGCAGTTCTTC.

The gene calls are TRBV9 and TRBJ1-3; the match to TRBD1 covers 7 bases. V was pared by 3 bases and J by 0 bases, with 9 bases of the junction left unmatched. This CDR3 has 17 residues. Germline lookup yields CDR1 SGDLS and CDR2 YYNGEE. CDR3 region: CASSDPGQALSGNTIYF. The CDR3 DNA sequence: TGTGCCAGCAGCGACCCCGGACAGGCTCTCTCTGGAAACACCATATATTTT.

The V gene is TRBV2, the J gene TRBJ1-2, with 7 bases aligning to TRBD1. The CDR3 sequence is 12 residues long. Per the germline V gene, CDR1 is SNHLY and CDR2 is FYNNEI. Trimming at V came to 8 bases and at J to 6 bases, leaving 6 bases not matched to a gene. This chain's CDR3 is CASDRERHGYTF. The CDR3 nucleotides are TGTGCCAGCGACAGGGAGAGGCATGGCTACACCTTC.

The chain joins TRBV9 to TRBJ1-2; TRBD1 is a possible D gene (6 bases). The germline V gene encodes CDR1 SGDLS and CDR2 YYNGEE. The CDR3 is made up of 13 amino acids. Trimming removed 4 bases from V and 8 bases from J, with 15 bases in between. CDR3 loop: CASSPGRGEGYTF. The CDR3 DNA follows: TGTGCCAGCAGCCCGGGCAGGGGCGAAGGCTACACCTTC.

This clone showed up just a few times. Here the CDR3 reads CASSPLLETQYF. CDR3 in DNA: TGTGCCAGCAGTCCCCTACTAGAGACCCAGTACTTC. The chain joins TRBV28 to TRBJ2-5, with D unclear. The CDR3 has 12 amino acids. Germline CDR1 and CDR2: MDHEN and SYDVKM. Trimming took 5 bases from V and 4 from J, leaving 8 bases between them.

V and J are TRBV5-1 and TRBJ2-1, with TRBD2 matching over 8 bases. Germline CDR1 is SGHRS and CDR2 is YFSETQ. J gave up 7 bases and V 6 bases, and 12 bases lay outside the gene matches. This CDR3 has 15 residues. CDR3 amino acids: CASNPGGASENEQFF. CDR3 nucleotide sequence: TGCGCCAGCAACCCCGGGGGGGCATCGGAGAATGAGCAGTTCTTC.

The chain is built from TRBV9 and TRBJ1-5, with D possibly TRBD1 on 5 matching bases. V dropped 0 bases and J dropped 9 bases, with 13 bases sitting between them. Germline CDR1 SGDLS, CDR2 YYNGEE. The CDR3 loop spans 14 amino acids. The CDR3 reads CASSVDAGQGPQHF. The CDR3 DNA is TGTGCCAGCAGCGTAGACGCAGGGCAAGGGCCCCAGCATTTT.

This clone was observed a handful of times. This chain connects TRBV11-3 to TRBJ2-7, with 9 bases that match TRBD2. This CDR3 has 17 residues. Germline-derived CDR1 and CDR2 are SGHNT and YENEEA. V was clipped by 1 base and J by 0 bases; unmatched bases: 7. The chain's CDR3 is CASSLAPSGISSYEQYF. Written as DNA, the CDR3 is TGTGCCAGCAGCTTAGCTCCTAGCGGGATCTCCTCCTACGAGCAGTACTTC.

V is TRBV30 and J is TRBJ2-3; a possible D gene is TRBD2 (6 bases). This CDR3 is built from 14 residues. V was pared by 1 base and J by 2 bases, with 10 bases between. Germline V lookup: CDR1 GTSNPN, CDR2 SVGIG (reference sequence). CDR3 amino acids: CAWSAGTATDTQYF. In nucleotides, the CDR3 is TGTGCCTGGAGTGCGGGGACTGCCACAGATACGCAGTATTTT.

The gene calls are TRBV7-2 and TRBJ2-7, with a tentative D call TRBD2 (6 bases). Germline lookup yields CDR1 SGHTA and CDR2 FQGNSA. The length of the CDR3 is 15 residues. V was shortened by 4 bases and J by 0 bases, with 13 bases between the two germline ends. This CDR3 is CASSWGGASSYEQYF. In DNA form, the CDR3 reads TGTGCCAGCAGCTGGGGCGGGGCGAGCTCCTACGAGCAGTACTTC.

The chain employs TRBV11-3 and TRBJ1-1; D gene uncertain. Germline lookup yields CDR1 SGHNT and CDR2 YENEEA. The CDR3 spans 11 residues. V was clipped by 4 bases and J by 6 bases, with 6 bases between them. CDR3 amino acids: CASSWRAEAFF. In DNA form, the CDR3 reads TGTGCCAGCAGCTGGCGGGCTGAAGCTTTCTTT.

This clone came up a few times. The chain recombines TRBV7-8 with TRBJ1-2; D gene ambiguous. The CDR3 covers 13 residues. V was clipped by 5 bases and J by 2 bases, with 9 bases between them. CDR1 is SGHVS and CDR2 is FQNEAQ in the germline V gene. This CDR3 is CASSLAGNYGYTF. The CDR3 nucleotides are TGTGCCAGCAGCCTTGCGGGGAACTATGGCTACACCTTC.

The chain combines TRBV7-9 with TRBJ1-1, with D possibly TRBD1 on 5 matching bases. The CDR3 consists of 13 residues. Germline V gene data show CDR1 as SEHNR and CDR2 as FQNEAQ (reference sequence). V was trimmed by 2 bases and J by 6 bases, leaving 10 bases between them. The CDR3 DNA reads TGTGCCAGCAGCTTAAGGGGTTCGGCTGAAGCTTTCTTT. Its translation: CASSLRGSAEAFF.

The rearrangement joins TRBV6-5 to TRBJ1-2; tentative D call: TRBD1 (5 bases). Trimming removed 4 bases at V and 5 bases at J, with 11 bases between. Germline assignment: CDR1 MNHEY and CDR2 SVGAGI. This CDR3 has 13 residues. CDR3 in amino acids: CASSSDSWYGYTF. For the CDR3, the DNA is TGTGCCAGCAGTTCAGACAGTTGGTATGGCTACACCTTC.

The chain recombines TRBV25-1 with TRBJ2-5, with D maybe TRBD1 (6 bases). V lost 3 bases and J 3 bases, leaving 8 bases between the germline ends. Germline loops: CDR1 MGHDK, CDR2 SYGVNS. The CDR3 has 13 amino acids. The CDR3 DNA is TGTGCCAGCAGTGATTGGACAGAAGAGACCCAGTACTTC. This gives the protein CASSDWTEETQYF.

In this sample, this clone turned up once. The chain combines TRBV7-9 with TRBJ2-5; 13 bases fit TRBD2. Germline assignment: CDR1 SEHNR and CDR2 FQNEAQ (reference sequence). The V and J ends lost 3 bases and 2 bases, in that order; junction bases with no gene match: 3. The CDR3 is made up of 16 amino acids. The CDR3 reads CASSLGLAGIQETQYF. DNA of the CDR3: TGTGCCAGCAGCTTGGGACTAGCGGGGATACAAGAGACCCAGTACTTC.

The CDR3 sequence: CATSREVGLATGELFF. The CDR3 DNA sequence: TGTGCCACCAGCAGAGAAGTGGGACTAGCGACCGGGGAGCTGTTTTTT. The chain carries TRBV15 and TRBJ2-2; TRBD2 agrees at 10 bases. Per the germline V gene, CDR1 is LNHNV and CDR2 is YYDKDF (reference sequence). This CDR3 contains 16 residues. With 0 bases clipped from V and 5 bases from J, the junction kept 3 bases outside the gene matches. Complete variable domain (other parts from reference TRBV15 and TRBJ2-2): DAMVIQNPRYQVTQFGKPVTLSCSQTLNHNVMYWYQQKSSQAPKLLFHYYDKDFNNEADTPDNFQSRRPNTSFCFLDIRSPGLGDTAMYLCATSREVGLATGELFFGEGSRLTVL.

The J gene is TRBJ1-2, the V gene TRBV9, with D possibly being TRBD1 (6 bases). The CDR3 is 16 amino acids. CDR1 and CDR2 (germline): SGDLS, YYNGEE. Trimming removed 4 bases from V and 3 bases from J, with 19 bases in between. The CDR3 coding sequence is TGTGCCAGCAGCCACAGGAGTGGGGGCCTGGACTATGGCTACACCTTC. Translating it yields CASSHRSGGLDYGYTF.

The chain couples TRBV2 to TRBJ2-3; 7 bases align to TRBD1. J was trimmed by 2 bases and V by 6 bases; bases with no gene match: 2. Germline V gives CDR1 SNHLY, CDR2 FYNNEI. The CDR3 length is 13 residues. The CDR3 coding sequence is TGTGCCAGCAGGGACAGGACCACAGATACGCAGTATTTT. This sequence encodes CASRDRTTDTQYF.

The V call is TRBV6-1, the J call TRBJ1-4; 9 bases are shared with TRBD1. Germline V gene lookup returns CDR1 MNHNS and CDR2 SASEGT. J was trimmed by 8 bases and V by 3 bases; bases with no gene match: 4. The CDR3 sequence is 14 residues long. DNA for the CDR3: TGTGCCAGCAGTGAGTTACAGGGGGCCGAAAAACTGTTTTTT. This encodes CASSELQGAEKLFF.

CDR3 sequence reads: CASSQGGRSSYEQYF. CDR3 coding DNA: TGTGCCAGCAGCCAAGGGGGCAGGAGCTCCTACGAGCAGTACTTC. The chain carries TRBV4-2 and TRBJ2-7, with D maybe TRBD1 (5 bases). The CDR3 loop spans 15 amino acids. CDR1 and CDR2 (germline): LGHNA, YNFKEQ. V lost 1 base and J lost 0, with 10 bases in between.

This clone appeared a few times. The chain links TRBV19 to TRBJ1-5; D is perhaps TRBD1 (6 bases). CDR1 and CDR2 from the germline V gene are LNHDA and SQIVND (reference sequence). The V end was cut by 5 bases, the J end by 8 bases, with 16 bases between. The CDR3 is made up of 14 amino acids. The CDR3 DNA reads as TGTGCCAGTAGTCCCGACAGGACAAAAGAGCCCCAGCATTTT. Protein: CASSPDRTKEPQHF. The full variable domain, its missing parts supplied by reference TRBV19 and TRBJ1-5, is DGGITQSPKYLFRKEGQNVTLSCEQNLNHDAMYWYRQDPGQGLRLIYYSQIVNDFQKGDIAEGYSVSREKKESFPLTVTSAQKNPTAFYLCASSPDRTKEPQHFGDGTRLSIL.

As to this clone: Since no conserved phenylalanine or tryptophan closes the CDR3, a read error is the likely cause. No DNA is shown, since the ends of the CDR3 on it are uncertain; the CDR3 is the one TCRdb lists. The rearrangement joins TRBV21-1 to TRBJ1-2; no check of the table's D call, TRBD1, against the DNA was made. TRBV21-1 is recorded as a pseudogene. The CDR3 length is 9 residues, termini included. The CDR3 sequence: CAIPLMGHM.

The rearrangement uses TRBV7-2 and TRBJ1-5; the match to TRBD1 covers 7 bases. The CDR3 covers 13 residues. V trimming: 6 bases; J trimming: 6 bases; junction bases outside the gene matches: 5. Germline-derived CDR1 and CDR2 are SGHTA and FQGNSA. Written as DNA, the CDR3 is TGTGCCAGCAGTTTTGACAGGGCTCAGCCCCAGCATTTT. This gives the protein CASSFDRAQPQHF. The entire variable domain, with the rest obtained from reference TRBV7-2 and TRBJ1-5, is as follows: GAGVSQSPSNKVTEKGKDVELRCDPISGHTALYWYRQSLGQGLEFLIYFQGNSAPDKSGLPSDRFSAERTGGSVSTLTIQRTQQEDSAVYLCASSFDRAQPQHFGDGTRLSIL.

The chain links TRBV9 to TRBJ2-1; no reliable D call. From germline, CDR1 is SGDLS and CDR2 YYNGEE. CDR3 length equals 14 residues. Between the trimmed V and J ends, which lost 0 bases and 8 bases, there was a span of 12 bases. CDR3 in amino acids: CASSVGDPNDEQFF. In DNA, the CDR3 is TGTGCCAGCAGCGTAGGAGATCCTAACGATGAGCAGTTCTTC.

CDR3 nucleotide sequence: TGTGCCAGCAGTGATTTCAGTAACAGCAGCCCGCAGTATTTT. Encoded protein: CASSDFSNSSPQYF. This chain connects TRBV2 to TRBJ2-3; D unresolved. The CDR3 spans 14 residues. In germline, CDR1 is SNHLY, CDR2 FYNNEI. The germline V and J ends were trimmed by 3 bases and 10 bases, with 17 bases remaining between them.

This chain connects TRBV5-6 to TRBJ2-7; 7 bases fit TRBD2. V shed 0 bases and J 2 bases; nucleotides not matched to a gene: 5. Per the germline V gene, CDR1 is SGHDT and CDR2 is YYEEEE. This CDR3 has 15 amino acids. CDR3 region: CASSLAAGRAYEQYF. The CDR3 DNA is TGTGCCAGCAGCTTGGCGGCAGGGAGGGCCTACGAGCAGTACTTC.

J is TRBJ2-5 and V is TRBV29-1; 7 bases are shared with TRBD1. J lost 1 base, V lost 7 bases, and 12 bases had no gene match. Germline CDR1 SQVTM, CDR2 ANQGSEA. The length of the CDR3 is 15 residues. DNA for the CDR3: TGCAGCGGAGCAAACAGGGGAAGGACCCAAGAGACCCAGTACTTC. It encodes CSGANRGRTQETQYF.

V gene TRBV10-2 combines with J gene TRBJ1-5; D unclear. The CDR3 is made up of 15 amino acids. With 1 base removed from V and 0 bases from J, the gap between germline ends came to 7 bases. Germline V gives CDR1 WSHSY, CDR2 SAAADI. The CDR3 is CASSELRDSNQPQHF. The CDR3 DNA reads TGCGCCAGCAGTGAGTTGAGGGATAGCAATCAGCCCCAGCATTTT.